The 32 T cell receptor beta chains below all came from one sample that was sequenced in a study of regulatory dendritic cells for organ transplantation listed by TCRdb under 2017. Receptors were amplified or captured by the immunoSEQ multiplex PCR assay. Here the immuneACCESS table is served through TCRdb, limited to in-frame sequences with V and J called. Missing clones are a known gap in these copies; in checked studies unresolved V genes cover under half, and the rest lacks a known reason. Here the sample has 35,000 to 45,000 clones; about 90% occur a single time. The biggest ten clones account for about 0.11% of the sample. The specimen was naive CD8+ T cells from blood. The label giving this sample's cell subset or site can be read as: CD45RA+ naive T cells. The source is a human donor in good health.

The V gene is TRBV11-2, the J gene TRBJ1-2; D possibly corresponds to TRBD1 (5 bases). The germline CDR1 and CDR2 sequences are SGHAT and FQNNGV. Trimming shortened V by 4 bases and J by 3 bases, and 21 bases separated the two germline ends. The CDR3 extends over 17 amino acids. The CDR3: CASSSSLSPQGHYGYTF. For the CDR3, the DNA is TGTGCCAGCAGCTCCTCCCTAAGCCCGCAGGGCCACTATGGCTACACCTTC.

The chain links TRBV4-3 to TRBJ1-1, with D unresolved. This CDR3 has 12 residues. The V end was cut by 0 bases, the J end by 10 bases, with 9 bases between. Per germline, CDR1 LGHNA and CDR2 YSLEER. The CDR3 reads CASSQEVGRAFF. CDR3 coding DNA: TGCGCCAGCAGCCAAGAAGTGGGAAGAGCTTTCTTT.

This clone has a handful of counts. The genes are TRBV19 and TRBJ1-5; D unresolved. The CDR3 sequence is 14 residues long. Germline V gene lookup returns CDR1 LNHDA and CDR2 SQIVND (reference sequence). V was trimmed by 3 bases and J by 0 bases, leaving 6 bases between them. The DNA of the CDR3 is TGTGCCAGTAGTATGTGGGATAGCAATCAGCCCCAGCATTTT. Protein: CASSMWDSNQPQHF.

This chain joins TRBV27 and TRBJ2-2, with no clear D. The length of the CDR3 is 14 residues. Between the trimmed V and J ends, which lost 6 bases and 1 base, there was a span of 9 bases. Looked up from germline, CDR1 is MNHEY and CDR2 is SMNVEV (reference sequence). The DNA for the CDR3 is TGTGCCAGCAGATCCGGCCAGAACACCGGGGAGCTGTTTTTT. Translated: CASRSGQNTGELFF.

The chain has TRBV9 and TRBJ2-7; D is perhaps TRBD1 (5 bases). Germline V gene sequence: CDR1 SGDLS, CDR2 YYNGEE. Trimming left V 0 bases short and J 5 bases short, with 12 bases between. The length of the CDR3 is 14 residues. The CDR3 nucleotides are TGTGCCAGCAGCGTAGCGGCGCAGGGTCACGAGCAGTACTTC. Translated: CASSVAAQGHEQYF.

This chain links TRBV5-4 with TRBJ1-1; D remains unclear. The CDR3 extends over 12 amino acids. Trimming removed 7 bases from V and 11 bases from J, with 18 bases in between. Germline-derived CDR1 and CDR2 are SGHNT and YYREEE (reference sequence). CDR3 sequence (DNA): TGTGCCAGCTCAAACTCGGCTCGAGGGGCTTTCTTT. This translates into CASSNSARGAFF.

The rearrangement joins TRBV4-3 to TRBJ2-3; 7 positions agree with TRBD1. J gave up 2 bases and V 1 base, and 3 bases lay outside the gene matches. The germline V gene has CDR1 LGHNA and CDR2 YSLEER. This CDR3 contains 15 residues. The CDR3 sequence: CASSQVGQTTDTQYF. DNA for the CDR3: TGCGCCAGCAGCCAAGTGGGACAGACCACAGATACGCAGTATTTT.

This clone was detected once. The V gene is TRBV5-6, the J gene TRBJ2-2; TRBD1 is a possible D gene (5 bases). CDR3 length: 16 residues. Trimming took 1 base from V and 1 from J, leaving 11 bases between them. The V gene's germline CDR1 is SGHDT and CDR2 YYEEEE. The CDR3 DNA is TGTGCCAGCAGCTTGAGCTTAAGGGGGAACACCGGGGAGCTGTTTTTT. Translated: CASSLSLRGNTGELFF.

This sequence joins TRBV9 and TRBJ1-6, with D possibly being TRBD1 (5 bases). The germline V gene encodes CDR1 SGDLS and CDR2 YYNGEE. V was pared by 3 bases and J by 9 bases, with 16 bases between. This CDR3 has 15 residues. In DNA, the CDR3 is TGTGCCAGCAGCGAGGGACGCGGGGTTATTTCACCCCTCCACTTT. It is translated as CASSEGRGVISPLHF.

The CDR3 region has the DNA TGTGCCAGCAGTTTAACTGAGAAGGGAACTGAAGCTTTCTTT. Protein product: CASSLTEKGTEAFF. The chain joins TRBV27 to TRBJ1-1; D not certain. Germline V CDR1 and CDR2: MNHEY, SMNVEV (reference sequence). The CDR3 length is 14 residues. The ends were cut back, 2 bases at V and 5 bases at J, with 12 bases in the middle.

The chain employs TRBV9 and TRBJ2-7; TRBD1 aligns across 12 bases. V shed 0 bases and J 4 bases; nucleotides not matched to a gene: 2. Germline V lookup: CDR1 SGDLS, CDR2 YYNGEE. The length of the CDR3 is 15 residues. This chain's CDR3 is CASSVGGQGAYEQYF. The CDR3 DNA reads as TGTGCCAGCAGCGTAGGGGGACAGGGGGCATACGAGCAGTACTTC.

This clone showed up just once. The chain links TRBV5-5 to TRBJ2-6; 7 bases fit TRBD1. CDR1 SGHKS and CDR2 YYEKEE come from the germline V gene (reference sequence). The CDR3 runs to 14 residues. V shed 4 bases, J shed 10 bases, and the junction held 8 bases outside the gene matches. CDR3 nucleotides: TGTGCCAGCAGCCCAACGACAGGGTCGAACGTCCTGACTTTC. Translating gives CASSPTTGSNVLTF.

The chain links TRBV9 to TRBJ2-2, with 9 bases fitting TRBD2. CDR3 size: 17 residues. Germline loops: CDR1 SGDLS, CDR2 YYNGEE. V lost 3 bases and J lost 4; bases outside the gene matches: 10. As DNA, the CDR3 is TGTGCCAGCAGCGAGAGACGTAGCGGGAGTGGCACCGGGGAGCTGTTTTTT. Its translation: CASSERRSGSGTGELFF.

The CDR3, as DNA: TGTGCCAGCAGGGGCCTGGGGACCCTCAACTATGGCTACACCTTC. Residues: CASRGLGTLNYGYTF. The chain is built from TRBV2 and TRBJ1-2, with a tentative D call TRBD1 (5 bases). CDR1 is SNHLY, CDR2 FYNNEI, per germline. Trimming took off 6 bases at V and 2 bases at J, with 16 bases between the two ends. The CDR3 sequence is 15 residues long.

This clone appeared once. This rearrangement joins TRBV19 to TRBJ2-1; 7 nucleotides align to TRBD2. The CDR3 has 12 residues. V was pared by 6 bases and J by 15 bases, with 11 bases of the junction left unmatched. Germline V CDR1 and CDR2: LNHDA, SQIVND (reference sequence). The CDR3 DNA sequence: TGTGCCAGTAGCCTCGGGGGGTCGGGCCCGTTCTTC. It specifies CASSLGGSGPFF.

The chain is built from TRBV19 and TRBJ2-1; 11 nucleotides line up with TRBD2. Germline trimming cut 6 bases from V and 2 bases from J; bases unmatched to any gene: 3. CDR3 size: 15 residues. Germline V gives CDR1 LNHDA, CDR2 SQIVND (reference sequence). The CDR3 protein is CASSLAGGAYNEQFF. CDR3 nucleotide sequence: TGTGCCAGTAGCCTAGCGGGAGGAGCCTACAATGAGCAGTTCTTC.

The rearrangement uses TRBV11-1 and TRBJ2-7, with D hard to call. Germline assignment: CDR1 SGHAT and CDR2 FQDESV (reference sequence). The length of the CDR3 is 13 residues. V lost 5 bases to trimming and J lost 2 bases, with 10 bases between them. The CDR3 region has the DNA TGTGCCAGCAGCCACCAACACCCCTACGAGCAGTACTTC. Encoded protein: CASSHQHPYEQYF.

The chain uses TRBV9 and TRBJ2-3, with 8 bases matching TRBD2. The junction had 11 bases not matched to a gene; V was cut back by 3 bases and J by 2 bases. Germline V gene sequence: CDR1 SGDLS, CDR2 YYNGEE. The CDR3 loop spans 17 amino acids. The CDR3 sequence is CASSERGGGTYTDTQYF. The DNA of the CDR3 is TGTGCCAGCAGCGAGAGAGGCGGGGGGACCTACACAGATACGCAGTATTTT.

V and J are TRBV2 and TRBJ2-2, with a possible D match to TRBD1 (6 bases). Germline V gives CDR1 SNHLY, CDR2 FYNNEI. The CDR3 spans 17 residues. Trimming shortened V by 4 bases and J by 5 bases, and 20 bases separated the two germline ends. CDR3 sequence (DNA): TGTGCCAGCAGTGTTAGAGCTCAGGGGCAGAAAACCGGGGAGCTGTTTTTT. Translating it yields CASSVRAQGQKTGELFF.

The V and J genes are TRBV19 and TRBJ2-1; 7 nucleotides line up with TRBD1. Per germline, CDR1 LNHDA and CDR2 SQIVND (reference sequence). The ends lost 5 bases at V and 10 bases at J; junction bases unmatched: 5. The CDR3 spans 12 residues. DNA for the CDR3: TGTGCCAGTAGTGACAGGGTAGTGGAGCAGTTCTTC. Translating gives CASSDRVVEQFF. Looking up the rest from reference TRBV19 and TRBJ2-1 gives the full variable domain: DGGITQSPKYLFRKEGQNVTLSCEQNLNHDAMYWYRQDPGQGLRLIYYSQIVNDFQKGDIAEGYSVSREKKESFPLTVTSAQKNPTAFYLCASSDRVVEQFFGPGTRLTVL.

The J gene is TRBJ2-1, the V gene TRBV11-2; D gene uncertain. The germline V and J ends were trimmed by 3 bases and 8 bases, with 5 bases remaining between them. CDR1 is SGHAT and CDR2 is FQNNGV in the germline V gene. This CDR3 comprises 11 residues. The CDR3 region has the DNA TGTGCCAGCAGCTTGCCGGATGAGCAGTTCTTC. Translation gives CASSLPDEQFF.

The CDR3: CASMFGETGQETQYF. The CDR3 bases are TGCGCCAGCATGTTTGGGGAAACAGGGCAAGAGACCCAGTACTTC. V usage is TRBV5-1 and J usage is TRBJ2-5, with D possibly matching TRBD1 (6 bases). Trimming removed 6 bases from V and 2 bases from J, with 17 bases in between. This CDR3 contains 15 residues. Germline CDR1 SGHRS, CDR2 YFSETQ.

This clone was seen only once. This sequence joins TRBV7-9 and TRBJ2-7, with no clear D. CDR1 and CDR2 (germline): SEHNR, FQNEAQ (reference sequence). V shed 5 bases and J shed 4 bases, with 15 bases lying between them. The CDR3 sequence is 14 residues long. CDR3 protein: CASSADGRSYEQYF. The CDR3 region has the DNA TGTGCCAGCAGCGCGGACGGCCGATCGTACGAGCAGTACTTC.

The rearrangement joins TRBV27 to TRBJ2-7; TRBD1 agrees at 12 bases. CDR1 is MNHEY and CDR2 is SMNVEV in the germline V gene (reference sequence). This CDR3 contains 13 residues. The junction had 6 bases not matched to a gene; V was cut back by 8 bases and J by 7 bases. Here the CDR3 reads CASEGQGAGEQYF. In DNA form, the CDR3 reads TGTGCCAGCGAGGGACAGGGGGCGGGGGAGCAGTACTTC.

This chain joins TRBV7-2 and TRBJ2-7; tentatively, D is TRBD2 (5 bases). V lost 9 bases, J lost 1 base, and 13 bases lay in between. Germline-derived CDR1 and CDR2 are SGHTA and FQGNSA. This CDR3 has 13 residues. The CDR3 nucleotides read TGTGCCAGTCAGGACTCCCGGTCCTACGAGCAGTACTTC. Translating gives CASQDSRSYEQYF.

The rearrangement uses TRBV27 and TRBJ2-2; D is possibly TRBD1 (5 bases). Germline V gives CDR1 MNHEY, CDR2 SMNVEV (reference sequence). The length of the CDR3 is 14 residues. V shed 6 bases and J shed 6 bases, with 14 bases lying between them. The CDR3 DNA sequence: TGTGCCAGCAGGGAGCAGGGTATCGCCGGGGAGCTGTTTTTT. Encoded protein: CASREQGIAGELFF.

This chain uses TRBV9 with TRBJ1-3; 8 positions match TRBD1. There are 16 residues in the CDR3. V lost 3 bases and J lost 0; bases outside the gene matches: 5. CDR1 SGDLS and CDR2 YYNGEE come from the germline V gene. CDR3 DNA sequence: TGTGCCAGCAGCGGACGGACAGGGACCTCTGGAAACACCATATATTTT. This gives the protein CASSGRTGTSGNTIYF.

The chain couples TRBV19 to TRBJ1-1, with D unclear. This CDR3 has 15 residues. Looked up from germline, CDR1 is LNHDA and CDR2 is SQIVND (reference sequence). V was shortened by 5 bases and J by 6 bases, with 19 bases between the two germline ends. The DNA for the CDR3 is TGTGCCAGTAGTGCGCCAGTGTATGGGTTTCCTGAAGCTTTCTTT. Amino acid sequence: CASSAPVYGFPEAFF.

The chain combines TRBV25-1 with TRBJ1-5, with D unclear. V dropped 4 bases and J dropped 0 bases, with 7 bases sitting between them. Germline CDR1 and CDR2: MGHDK and SYGVNS. The CDR3 totals 14 residues. CDR3 loop: CASSAGGSNQPQHF. CDR3 bases: TGTGCCAGCAGTGCAGGAGGTAGCAATCAGCCCCAGCATTTT.

The gene calls are TRBV12-2 and TRBJ2-1; TRBD1 is taken as the D call from the table, unchecked against the DNA. TRBV12-2 is reported as a pseudogene. The CDR3 length is 18 residues. The CDR3 region has the DNA TGTGCAAGTCGCTCCCGAACCCGGACAGCAAGCTCCTACAATGAGCAGTTCTTC. Encoded protein: CASRSRTRTASSYNEQFF.

This rearrangement joins TRBV28 to TRBJ1-1, with 8 positions matching TRBD1. V was pared by 6 bases and J by 5 bases, with 8 bases of the junction left unmatched. The CDR3 is 14 amino acids. Germline CDR1 reads MDHEN; CDR2 reads SYDVKM. Here the CDR3 reads CASRIDRGWTEAFF. For the CDR3, the DNA is TGTGCCAGCAGGATTGACAGGGGCTGGACTGAAGCTTTCTTT.

This clone has a single count. The rearrangement joins TRBV9 to TRBJ2-1, with TRBD2 matching over 7 bases. Germline V gene lookup returns CDR1 SGDLS and CDR2 YYNGEE. The length of the CDR3 is 15 residues. V lost 0 bases to trimming and J lost 4 bases; unmatched junction nucleotides: 4. CDR3 nucleotide sequence: TGTGCCAGCAGCGTAGGACTAGCAGAATACAATGAGCAGTTCTTC. It codes for CASSVGLAEYNEQFF. The full variable domain, with the rest looked up from reference TRBV9 and TRBJ2-1, is DSGVTQTPKHLITATGQRVTLRCSPRSGDLSVYWYQQSLDQGLQFLIQYYNGEERAKGNILERFSAQQFPDLHSELNLSSLELGDSALYFCASSVGLAEYNEQFFGPGTRLTVL.